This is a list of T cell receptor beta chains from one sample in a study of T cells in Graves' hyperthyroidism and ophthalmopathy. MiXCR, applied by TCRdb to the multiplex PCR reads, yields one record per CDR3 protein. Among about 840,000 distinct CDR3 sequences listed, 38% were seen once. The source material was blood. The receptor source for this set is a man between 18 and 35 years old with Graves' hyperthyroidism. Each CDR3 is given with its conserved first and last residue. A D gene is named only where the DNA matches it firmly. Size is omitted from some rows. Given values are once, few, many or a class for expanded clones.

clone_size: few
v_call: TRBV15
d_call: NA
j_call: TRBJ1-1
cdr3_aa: CATSRDRTPNTEAFF
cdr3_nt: TGTGCCACCAGCAGAGACCGGACGCCGAACACTGAAGCTTTCTTT

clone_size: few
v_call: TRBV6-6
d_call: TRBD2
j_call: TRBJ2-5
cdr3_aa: CASSFPSGGGKETQYF
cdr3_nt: TGTGCCAGCAGTTTCCCTAGCGGGGGGGGAAAAGAGACCCAGTACTTC

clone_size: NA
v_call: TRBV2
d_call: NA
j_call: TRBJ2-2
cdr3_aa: CASSSLKSGNTGELFF
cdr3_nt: TGTGCCAGCAGTTCCCTGAAATCTGGGAACACCGGGGAGCTGTTTTTT

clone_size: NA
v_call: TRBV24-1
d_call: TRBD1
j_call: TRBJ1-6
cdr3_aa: CATSDPGGNSPLHF
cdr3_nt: TGTGCCACCAGTGATCCAGGGGGCAATTCACCCCTCCACTTT

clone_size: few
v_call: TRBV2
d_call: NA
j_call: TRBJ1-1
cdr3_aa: CASRSLPGAGRWGAFF
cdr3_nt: TGTGCCAGCAGGTCCTTACCGGGCGCAGGGCGGTGGGGAGCTTTCTTT

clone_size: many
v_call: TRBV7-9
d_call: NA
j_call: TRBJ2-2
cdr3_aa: CASSQGTGELFF
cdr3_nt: TGTGCCAGTAGTCAGGGAACCGGGGAGCTGTTTTTT

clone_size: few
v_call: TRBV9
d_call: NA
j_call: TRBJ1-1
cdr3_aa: CASSQGVGRMNTEAFF
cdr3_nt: TGTGCCAGCAGCCAAGGGGTCGGGCGGATGAACACTGAAGCTTTCTTT

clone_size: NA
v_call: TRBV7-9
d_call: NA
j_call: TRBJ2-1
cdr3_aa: CASSLVRDEQFF
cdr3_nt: TGTGCCAGCAGCTTGGTGAGGGATGAGCAGTTCTTC

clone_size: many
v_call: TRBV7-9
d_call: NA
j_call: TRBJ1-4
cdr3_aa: CASSLFSEKLFF
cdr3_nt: TGTGCCAGCAGCTTATTCTCAGAAAAACTGTTTTTT

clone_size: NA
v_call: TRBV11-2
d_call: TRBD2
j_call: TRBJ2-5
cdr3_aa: CAGSQGGRLAVLGQTQYF
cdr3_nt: TGTGCCGGCAGTCAGGGCGGGCGACTAGCGGTTTTAGGGCAGACCCAGTACTTC

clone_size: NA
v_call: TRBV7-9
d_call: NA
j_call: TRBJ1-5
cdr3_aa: CASSQRAAWEPQHF
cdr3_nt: TGTGCCAGCAGCCAGAGAGCAGCGTGGGAGCCCCAGCATTTT

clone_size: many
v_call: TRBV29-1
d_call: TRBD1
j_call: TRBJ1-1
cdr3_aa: CSVTGVVTEAFF
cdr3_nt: TGCAGCGTCACAGGGGTTGTCACTGAAGCTTTCTTT

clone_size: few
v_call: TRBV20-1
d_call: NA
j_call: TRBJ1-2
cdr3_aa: CSARENTGYGYTF
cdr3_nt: TGCAGTGCTAGAGAAAATACAGGGTATGGCTACACCTTC

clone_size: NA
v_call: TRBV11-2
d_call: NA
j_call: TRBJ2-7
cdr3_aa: CASSLVEGGTYEQYF
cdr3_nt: TGTGCCAGCAGCTTAGTAGAGGGGGGAACGTACGAGCAGTACTTC

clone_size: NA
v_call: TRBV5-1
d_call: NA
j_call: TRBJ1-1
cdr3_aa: CASSLAGFSKAFF
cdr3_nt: TGCGCCAGCAGCTTGGCCGGGTTCAGCAAAGCTTTCTTT

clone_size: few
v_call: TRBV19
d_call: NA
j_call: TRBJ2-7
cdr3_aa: CASSIVGNSYEQYF
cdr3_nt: TGTGCCAGTAGTATAGTGGGGAACTCCTACGAGCAGTACTTC

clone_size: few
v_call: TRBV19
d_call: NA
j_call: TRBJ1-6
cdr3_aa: CASMEASRSYNSPLHF
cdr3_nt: TGTGCCAGTATGGAGGCCAGCCGCTCCTATAATTCACCCCTCCACTTT

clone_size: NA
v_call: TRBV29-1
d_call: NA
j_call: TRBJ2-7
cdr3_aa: CSTAQGWDEQYF
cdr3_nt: TGCAGCACCGCCCAGGGCTGGGACGAGCAGTACTTC

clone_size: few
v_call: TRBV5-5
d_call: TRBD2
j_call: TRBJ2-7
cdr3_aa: CASSLLAGGPTYEQYF
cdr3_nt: TGTGCCAGCAGCTTGCTAGCGGGAGGTCCAACCTACGAGCAGTACTTC

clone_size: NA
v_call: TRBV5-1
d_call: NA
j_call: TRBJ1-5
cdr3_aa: CASSLGGQHSNQPQHF
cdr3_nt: TGCGCCAGCAGCTTGGGAGGCCAGCATAGCAATCAGCCCCAGCATTTT

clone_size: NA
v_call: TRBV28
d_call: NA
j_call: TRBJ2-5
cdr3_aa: CASRPGGEETQYF
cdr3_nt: TGTGCCAGCAGGCCGGGGGGCGAAGAGACCCAGTACTTC

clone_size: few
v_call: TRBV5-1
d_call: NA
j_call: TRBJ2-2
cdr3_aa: CASSLGQSGELFF
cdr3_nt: TGCGCCAGCAGCTTGGGTCAGAGCGGGGAGCTGTTTTTT

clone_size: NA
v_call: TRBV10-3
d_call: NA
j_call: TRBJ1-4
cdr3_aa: CAISEEGEKLFF
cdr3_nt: TGTGCCATCAGTGAAGAGGGGGAAAAACTGTTTTTT

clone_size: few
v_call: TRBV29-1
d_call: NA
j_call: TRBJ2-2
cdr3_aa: CSVVGAGELFF
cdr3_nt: TGCAGCGTTGTAGGCGCCGGGGAGCTGTTTTTT

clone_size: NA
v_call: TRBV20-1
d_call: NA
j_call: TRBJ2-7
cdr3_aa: CSAYSVADSYEQYF
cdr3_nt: TGCAGTGCCTACTCCGTAGCGGACTCCTACGAGCAGTACTTC

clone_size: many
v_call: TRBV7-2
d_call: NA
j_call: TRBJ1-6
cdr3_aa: CASSFVNYSPLHF
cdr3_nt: TGTGCCAGCAGCTTTGTGAACTATTCGCCCCTCCACTTT

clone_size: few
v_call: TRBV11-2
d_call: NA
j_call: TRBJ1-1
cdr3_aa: CASSAVEGMWTEAFF
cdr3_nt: TGTGCCAGCAGTGCCGTTGAGGGGATGTGGACTGAAGCTTTCTTT

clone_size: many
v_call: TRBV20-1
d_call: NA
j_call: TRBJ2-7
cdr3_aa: CSASSPGRTIPYEQYF
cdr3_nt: TGCAGTGCTAGCAGCCCGGGACGGACTATCCCCTACGAGCAGTACTTC

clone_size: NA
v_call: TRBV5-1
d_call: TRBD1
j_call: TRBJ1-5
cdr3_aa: CAKLRSTGDQPQHF
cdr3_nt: TGCGCCAAACTACGTTCGACAGGGGATCAGCCCCAGCATTTT

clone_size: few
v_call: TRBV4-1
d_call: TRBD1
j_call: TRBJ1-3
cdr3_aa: CASSQAMDRGTGNTIYF
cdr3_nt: TGCGCCAGCAGCCAAGCCATGGACAGGGGAACTGGAAACACCATATATTTT

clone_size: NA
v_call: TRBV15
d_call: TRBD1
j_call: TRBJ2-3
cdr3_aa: CATSRKGQGVTEDGTDTQYF
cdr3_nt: TGTGCCACCAGCAGAAAAGGACAGGGAGTCACCGAAGACGGCACAGATACGCAGTATTTT

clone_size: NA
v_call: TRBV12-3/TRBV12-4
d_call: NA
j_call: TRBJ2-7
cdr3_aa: CASSPHGTVYEQYF
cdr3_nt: TGTGCCAGCAGTCCCCACGGGACGGTCTACGAGCAGTACTTC

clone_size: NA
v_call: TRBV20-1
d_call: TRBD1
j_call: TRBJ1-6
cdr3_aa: CSARKNRQGSNSPLHF
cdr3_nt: TGCAGTGCTAGAAAAAATAGACAGGGGAGCAATTCACCCCTCCACTTT

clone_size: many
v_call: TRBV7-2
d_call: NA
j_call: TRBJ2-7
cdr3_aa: CASSFRASYEQYF
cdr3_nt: TGTGCCAGCAGCTTCCGGGCCTCCTACGAGCAGTACTTC

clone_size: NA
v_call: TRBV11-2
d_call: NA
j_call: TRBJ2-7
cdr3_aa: CASSPDLGTYEQYF
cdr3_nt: TGTGCCAGCAGCCCTGACCTCGGGACCTACGAGCAGTACTTC

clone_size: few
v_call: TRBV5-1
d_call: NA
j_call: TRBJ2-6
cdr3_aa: CASSLAPAEGANVLTF
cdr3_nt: TGCGCCAGCAGCTTGGCGCCCGCAGAGGGGGCCAACGTCCTGACTTTC

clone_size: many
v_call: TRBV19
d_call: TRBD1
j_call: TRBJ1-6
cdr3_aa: CASASLAGTANSPLHF
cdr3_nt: TGTGCCAGTGCTTCTCTTGCCGGGACAGCCAATTCACCCCTCCACTTT

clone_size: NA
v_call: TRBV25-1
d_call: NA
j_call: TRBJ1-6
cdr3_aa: CASRPPQAGNSPLHF
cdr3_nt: TGTGCCAGCAGGCCGCCACAAGCCGGTAATTCACCCCTCCACTTT

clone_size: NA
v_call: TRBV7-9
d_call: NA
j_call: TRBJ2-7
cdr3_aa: CASSLAGPRYEQYF
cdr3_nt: TGTGCCAGCAGCTTAGCCGGGCCACGCTACGAGCAGTACTTC

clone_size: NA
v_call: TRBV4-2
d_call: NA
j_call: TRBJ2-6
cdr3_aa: CASSQAEGGFSGANVLTF
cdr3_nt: TGTGCCAGCAGCCAAGCCGAGGGGGGATTCTCTGGGGCCAACGTCCTGACTTTC

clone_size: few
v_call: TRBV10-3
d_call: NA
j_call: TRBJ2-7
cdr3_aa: CAILPEGGDPNLGEQYF
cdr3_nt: TGTGCCATCCTCCCAGAGGGGGGGGACCCCAACTTGGGGGAGCAGTACTTC

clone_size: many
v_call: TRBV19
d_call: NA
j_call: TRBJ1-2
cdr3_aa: CACSPGRSYGYTF
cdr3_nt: TGTGCCTGCTCCCCGGGAAGGAGCTATGGCTACACCTTC

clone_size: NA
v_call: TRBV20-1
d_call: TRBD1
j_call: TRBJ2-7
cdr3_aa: CSATGDDLISYEQYF
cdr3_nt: TGCAGCGCCACAGGGGACGACTTGATTTCCTACGAGCAGTACTTC

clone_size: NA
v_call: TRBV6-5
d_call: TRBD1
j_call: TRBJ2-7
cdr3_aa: CASSYGTGRSYEQYF
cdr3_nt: TGTGCCAGCAGTTACGGGACAGGGCGGAGCTACGAGCAGTACTTC

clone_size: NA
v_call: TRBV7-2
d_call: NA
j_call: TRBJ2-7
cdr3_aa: CASSKQGGPLYEQYF
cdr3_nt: TGTGCCAGCAGCAAACAAGGGGGACCACTCTACGAGCAGTACTTC

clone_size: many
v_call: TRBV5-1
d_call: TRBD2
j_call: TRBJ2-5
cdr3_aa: CASSLAGRETQYF
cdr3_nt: TGTGCCAGCAGCTTAGCGGGGAGGGAGACCCAGTACTTC

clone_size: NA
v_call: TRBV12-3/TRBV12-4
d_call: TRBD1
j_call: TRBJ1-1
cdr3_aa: CASSFSGDSPNTEAFF
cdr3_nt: TGTGCCAGCAGTTTTAGCGGGGACAGCCCGAATACTGAAGCTTTCTTT

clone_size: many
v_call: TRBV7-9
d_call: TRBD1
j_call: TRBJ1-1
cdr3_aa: CAGGTGLSNTEAFF
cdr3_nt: TGTGCCGGAGGGACAGGGCTATCTAACACTGAAGCTTTCTTT

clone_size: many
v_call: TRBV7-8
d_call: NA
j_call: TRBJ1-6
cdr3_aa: CASSFHSPLHF
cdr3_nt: TGTGCCAGCAGCTTTCACTCACCCCTCCACTTT

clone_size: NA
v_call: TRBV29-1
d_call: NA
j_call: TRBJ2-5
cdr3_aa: CSVRSDPGQEEETQYF
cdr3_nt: TGCAGCGTTCGCTCCGACCCCGGGCAAGAGGAAGAGACCCAGTACTTC

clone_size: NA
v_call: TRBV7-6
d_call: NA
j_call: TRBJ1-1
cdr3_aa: CASSPPLVGAFF
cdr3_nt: TGTGCCAGCTCACCACCGCTGGTTGGAGCTTTCTTT

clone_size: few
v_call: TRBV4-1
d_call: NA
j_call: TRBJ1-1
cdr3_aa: CASSLGDIDEAFF
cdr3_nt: TGTGCCAGCAGCCTGGGGGACATCGATGAAGCTTTCTTT

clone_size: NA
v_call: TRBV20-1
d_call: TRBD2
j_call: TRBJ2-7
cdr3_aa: CSARVGLAGGVSYEQYF
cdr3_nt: TGCAGTGCTAGAGTAGGACTAGCGGGGGGGGTTTCCTACGAGCAGTACTTC

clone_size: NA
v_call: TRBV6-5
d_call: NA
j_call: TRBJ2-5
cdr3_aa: CASSYSTLGRETQYF
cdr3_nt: TGTGCCAGCAGTTACTCTACATTGGGGCGAGAGACCCAGTACTTC

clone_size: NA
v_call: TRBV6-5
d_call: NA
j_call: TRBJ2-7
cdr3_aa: CASPGRQPGGEQYF
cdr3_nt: TGTGCCTCCCCCGGAAGGCAGCCGGGTGGAGAGCAGTACTTC

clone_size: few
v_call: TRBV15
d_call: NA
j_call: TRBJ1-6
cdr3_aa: CATSSEGADSPLHF
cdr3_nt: TGTGCCACCAGCAGCGAAGGGGCCGATTCACCCCTCCACTTT

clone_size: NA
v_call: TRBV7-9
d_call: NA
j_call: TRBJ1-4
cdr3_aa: CASSLASGGANEKLFF
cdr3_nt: TGTGCCAGCAGCTTAGCGTCTGGGGGAGCTAATGAAAAACTGTTTTTT

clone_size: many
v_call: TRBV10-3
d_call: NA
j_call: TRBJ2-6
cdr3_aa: CAISESSSGANVLTF
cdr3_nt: TGTGCCATCAGTGAGTCGAGCTCTGGGGCCAACGTCCTGACTTTC

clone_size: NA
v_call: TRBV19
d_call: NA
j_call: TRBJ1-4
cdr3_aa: CASSIGTTTNEKLFF
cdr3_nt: TGTGCCAGTAGTATCGGGACAACAACTAATGAAAAACTGTTTTTT

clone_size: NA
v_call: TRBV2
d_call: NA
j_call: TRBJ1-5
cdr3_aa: CASSLGTGGRFSNQPQHF
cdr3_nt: TGTGCCAGCAGTTTAGGGACGGGGGGCAGGTTTAGCAATCAGCCCCAGCATTTT